The 19 T cell receptor beta chains below come from one sample, sequenced in a study of cytomegalovirus exposure and HLA in healthy donors. Amplification used 60 Vbeta primers and 13 Jbeta primers. Clones were read by immunoSEQ multiplex PCR, and TCRdb kept only the in-frame ones, dropping some. The sample has about 280,000 clones, approximately 90% seen once. Sequenced input: PBMCs. The source of these receptors is a woman between 18 and 30 years old in good health and CMV-seronegative.

The rearrangement links TRBV15 to TRBJ1-6; unclear D gene. Germline-derived CDR1 and CDR2 are LNHNV and YYDKDF (reference sequence). V lost 0 bases and J lost 0, with 3 bases in between. This CDR3 comprises 15 residues. CDR3 coding DNA: TGTGCCACCAGCAGAGACGGCTCCTATAATTCACCCCTCCACTTT. It encodes CATSRDGSYNSPLHF.

CDR3: CRPQGGDTF. CDR3 DNA sequence: TGCAGGCCACAGGGAGGGGACACCTTC. This chain uses TRBV20-1 with TRBJ1-2; maybe TRBD1 (6 bases). This CDR3 has 9 amino acids. Germline V gene lookup returns CDR1 DFQATT and CDR2 SNEGSKA (reference sequence).

As to this clone: At one end, the junction sequence differs from germline, possibly due to a read error. The sample contains more than one DNA sequence encoding this CDR3. The chain is built from TRBV19 and TRBJ1-6; 9 nucleotides line up with TRBD1. Germline lookup yields CDR1 LNHDA and CDR2 SQIVND (reference sequence). The CDR3 extends over 15 amino acids. The CDR3 loop is CASSIKTGGNSPLHF. CDR3 sequence (DNA): TGTGCCAGTAGTATAAAGACAGGGGGTAATTCCCCCCTCCACTTT.

The genes are TRBV6-6 and TRBJ1-6; D remains unclear. This CDR3 comprises 12 residues. V shed 10 bases and J shed 10 bases, with 14 bases lying between them. The germline V gene has CDR1 MNHNY and CDR2 SVGAGI (reference sequence). The CDR3 sequence: CATHLGSSPLHF. The CDR3 nucleotides read TGTGCCACCCATTTAGGGAGCTCACCCCTCCACTTT.

V and J are TRBV6-6 and TRBJ2-5; 9 bases are shared with TRBD1. The V gene end was trimmed by 2 bases and the J gene end by 6 bases; junction bases not matched to a gene: 4. The CDR3 sequence is 14 residues long. Germline CDR1 MNHNY, CDR2 SVGAGI (reference sequence). The CDR3 sequence: CASSYPGQGKTQYF. CDR3 coding DNA: TGTGCCAGCAGTTACCCGGGACAGGGAAAGACCCAGTACTTC.

A word on this clone: Its ends do not fully match the called genes, so a read error is possible. This chain joins TRBV29-1 and TRBJ2-7; perhaps TRBD1 as D (5 bases). The CDR3 sequence is 13 residues long. Germline V CDR1 and CDR2: SQVTM, ANQGSEA. The CDR3: CGVQGRVRTEQYF. As DNA, the CDR3 is TGCGGCGTTCAGGGCAGGGTCCGTACCGAGCAGTACTTC.

The chain has TRBV5-4 and TRBJ2-1; 8 bases fit TRBD2. CDR1 and CDR2 from the germline V gene are SGHNT and YYREEE (reference sequence). J lost 8 bases, V lost 4 bases, and 11 bases had no gene match. The CDR3 covers 15 residues. CDR3 DNA sequence: TGTGCCAGCAGCATTCGGGGGGGGGTGAACCATGAGCAGTTCTTC. It translates to CASSIRGGVNHEQFF.

The CDR3 here is CASSQQLGANVLTF. In nucleotides, the CDR3 is TGTGCCAGTAGCCAACAACTAGGGGCCAACGTCCTGACTTTC. This chain joins TRBV19 and TRBJ2-6; D is undetermined. The V end lost 6 bases, the J end lost 4 bases, and 10 bases lay between the germline ends. The CDR3 sequence is 14 residues long. CDR1 LNHDA and CDR2 SQIVND come from the germline V gene (reference sequence).

This chain links TRBV30 with TRBJ2-2; 9 bases agree with TRBD1. The CDR3 is made up of 13 amino acids. J lost 6 bases, V lost 3 bases, and 2 bases had no gene match. From germline, CDR1 is GTSNPN and CDR2 SVGIG (reference sequence). CDR3 bases: TGTGCCTGGAGACGACAGGGGGCCGGGGAGCTGTTTTTT. Its protein is CAWRRQGAGELFF.

V and J are TRBV7-3 and TRBJ2-1; 11 bases are shared with TRBD2. CDR1 and CDR2 (germline): SGHTA, FQGTGA. The CDR3 contains 15 residues. After removal of 5 bases from V and 2 bases from J, the junction contained 2 bases not matched to a gene. DNA for the CDR3: TGTGCCAGCAGCCGTAGCGGGGGGGCCTACAATGAGCAGTTCTTC. This encodes CASSRSGGAYNEQFF. Using reference TRBV7-3 and TRBJ2-1 for the parts outside the CDR3, the full variable domain is GAGVSQTPSNKVTEKGKYVELRCDPISGHTALYWYRQSLGQGPEFLIYFQGTGAADDSGLPNDRFFAVRPEGSVSTLKIQRTERGDSAVYLCASSRSGGAYNEQFFGPGTRLTVL.

V usage is TRBV5-5 and J usage is TRBJ2-7; 9 bases are shared with TRBD1. In germline, CDR1 is SGHKS, CDR2 YYEKEE (reference sequence). This CDR3 contains 14 residues. The junction had 8 bases not matched to a gene; V was cut back by 6 bases and J by 4 bases. The CDR3 is CASTPRTGVYEQYF. The DNA of the CDR3 is TGTGCCAGCACCCCCCGGACAGGGGTTTACGAGCAGTACTTC.

This clone has just one count. The rearrangement joins TRBV6-5 to TRBJ2-7, with a tentative D call TRBD2 (5 bases). CDR1 is MNHEY, CDR2 SVGAGI, per germline. This CDR3 spans 15 amino acids. Trimming stripped 4 bases from V and 4 bases from J, with 17 bases between. In DNA form, the CDR3 reads TGTGCCAGCAGTTTCGGCGGGCCCCTCTTTTACGAGCAGTACTTC. Translated: CASSFGGPLFYEQYF.

The V call is TRBV27, the J call TRBJ2-2, with D perhaps TRBD1 (5 bases). V dropped 3 bases and J dropped 6 bases, with 8 bases sitting between them. In germline, CDR1 is MNHEY, CDR2 SMNVEV (reference sequence). The CDR3 consists of 13 residues. The CDR3 nucleotides read TGTGCCAGCAGTTTCCAGGGTTCCGGGGAGCTGTTTTTT. Translating gives CASSFQGSGELFF.

Comment on this clone: Other DNA sequences in this specimen translate into the identical CDR3. The V call is TRBV7-3, the J call TRBJ2-3; possibly TRBD2 for D (5 bases). The germline V gene has CDR1 SGHTA and CDR2 FQGTGA. Trimming took off 2 bases at V and 1 base at J, with 7 bases between the two ends. The length of the CDR3 is 14 residues. CDR3 in amino acids: CASSLAGGTDTQYF. CDR3 in DNA: TGTGCCAGCAGCTTAGCGGGCGGCACAGATACGCAGTATTTT.

V gene TRBV7-9 combines with J gene TRBJ1-1; D possibly corresponds to TRBD1 (5 bases). There are 12 residues in the CDR3. The germline CDR1 and CDR2 sequences are SEHNR and FQNEAQ (reference sequence). This CDR3 is CSGIGVGPEAFF. The CDR3 DNA follows: TGTTCCGGAATAGGGGTCGGCCCTGAAGCTTTCTTT.

This chain joins TRBV9 and TRBJ1-2; 7 bases are a match to TRBD1. V was pared by 3 bases and J by 4 bases, with 9 bases of the junction left unmatched. The CDR3 loop spans 15 amino acids. Germline V gives CDR1 SGDLS, CDR2 YYNGEE. The CDR3 nucleotides read TGTGCCAGCAGCGGCGACAGGGAAGGGATCTATGGCTACACCTTC. Translated: CASSGDREGIYGYTF. The full variable domain, completed using reference TRBV9 and TRBJ1-2, is DSGVTQTPKHLITATGQRVTLRCSPRSGDLSVYWYQQSLDQGLQFLIQYYNGEERAKGNILERFSAQQFPDLHSELNLSSLELGDSALYFCASSGDREGIYGYTFGSGTRLTVV.

This rearrangement joins TRBV5-4 to TRBJ1-2; D uncertain. V was clipped by 0 bases and J by 7 bases, with 16 bases between them. This CDR3 is 15 amino acids long. Germline assignment: CDR1 SGHNT and CDR2 YYREEE (reference sequence). CDR3: CASSLEAGGPRGYTF. In DNA, the CDR3 is TGTGCCAGCAGCTTGGAGGCAGGAGGGCCCCGTGGCTACACCTTC.

The rearrangement links TRBV18 to TRBJ2-3; D uncertain. The CDR3 has 13 amino acids. With 10 bases removed from V and 3 bases from J, the gap between germline ends came to 14 bases. CDR1 and CDR2 (germline): KGHSH, LQKENI. This CDR3 reads CATYSSFTDTQYF. CDR3 bases: TGTGCCACCTACAGCAGCTTTACAGATACGCAGTATTTT. Together with reference TRBV18 and TRBJ2-3, the CDR3 gives the full variable domain: NAGVMQNPRHLVRRRGQEARLRCSPMKGHSHVYWYRQLPEEGLKFMVYLQKENIIDESGMPKERFSAEFPKEGPSILRIQQVVRGDSAAYFCATYSSFTDTQYFGPGTRLTVL.

Details on this clone: At one of its ends the junction is not consistent with the germline gene, which may arise from a read error. The V gene is TRBV2, the J gene TRBJ1-2, with D possibly TRBD1 on 6 matching bases. CDR1 is SNHLY and CDR2 is FYNNEI in the germline V gene. This CDR3 is built from 10 residues. Here the CDR3 reads CASSGQSIPF. The CDR3 region has the DNA TGTGCCAGCAGCGGACAGTCCATTCCTTTC. Complete variable domain (other parts from reference TRBV2 and TRBJ1-2): EPEVTQTPSHQVTQMGQEVILRCVPISNHLYFYWYRQILGQKVEFLVSFYNNEISEKSEIFDDQFSVERPDGSNFTLKIRSTKLEDSAMYFCASSGQSIPFGSGTRLTVV.